Listed below are T cell receptor beta chains from one sample, sequenced in a study of OX40 agonist ivuxolimab in advanced cancers. The assay was immunoSEQ multiplex PCR, and TCRdb's table has in-frame clones only and misses some. The sample lists some 15,000 clones, roughly 81% seen once, with about two fifths in the top ten. Here the sequenced sample was CD4+ or CD8+ T cells sorted from blood, taken in a trial of the OX40 agonist ivuxolimab. The source of these receptors is an adult with an advanced solid tumor such as melanoma, head and neck, liver or kidney cancer. Each CDR3 is given with its conserved first and last residue. A D gene is named only where the DNA matches it firmly. Clone size is stated in some rows and not others, as once, few, many or a class when expanded.

CDR3 DNA,CDR3 protein,clone size,CDR3 length,V gene,D gene,J gene
TGTGCCAGCAGCTTAGGAGTGTCGGGCTACGAGCAGTACTTC,CASSLGVSGYEQYF,.,14,TRBV7-8,.,TRBJ2-7
TGCGCCAGCAGTGAGAGCGGCTACGAGCAGTACTTC,CASSESGYEQYF,.,12,TRBV10-2,.,TRBJ2-7
TGTGCCAGTACCACGACAGGGGCGAACACTGAAGCTTTCTTT,CASTTTGANTEAFF,.,14,TRBV19,TRBD1,TRBJ1-1
TGTGCCAGCGCCAGGAGAAACGAGCAGTACTTC,CASARRNEQYF,.,11,TRBV25-1,.,TRBJ2-7
TGTGCCAGCAGTTCCCAGGGTATTGAGCAGTTCTTC,CASSSQGIEQFF,.,12,TRBV28,.,TRBJ2-1
TGTGCCAGCAGAAAATCGAACACCGGGGAGCTGTTTTTT,CASRKSNTGELFF,.,13,TRBV9,.,TRBJ2-2
TGCGCCAGCAGCCAAGAAGGGACCGAGGGGGGGTACGAGCAGTACTTC,CASSQEGTEGGYEQYF,.,16,TRBV4-1,.,TRBJ2-7
TGTGCCAGCAGCGGACAGGGACTAGGGTACAATGAGCAGTTCTTC,CASSGQGLGYNEQFF,.,15,TRBV2,.,TRBJ2-1
TGTGCCAGCAGTTCCCGACAGTACAATCAGCCCCAGCATTTT,CASSSRQYNQPQHF,few,14,TRBV6-5,.,TRBJ1-5
TGTGCCAGCAGCGAGGACAGGGTGGGCACCGGGGAGCTGTTTTTT,CASSEDRVGTGELFF,.,15,TRBV28,TRBD1,TRBJ2-2
TGCAGCGCCTCAGGGGTAACGGGCTACAATGAGCAGTTCTTC,CSASGVTGYNEQFF,.,14,TRBV29-1,.,TRBJ2-1
TGTGCCAGCAAACTAGCGGGAGGGGTCTCCTACGAGCAGTACTTC,CASKLAGGVSYEQYF,.,15,TRBV27,TRBD2,TRBJ2-7
TGTGCCAGCAGCCAAGATGGGACAGGGCAAGGGTACGAGCAGTACTTC,CASSQDGTGQGYEQYF,.,16,TRBV4-2,TRBD1,TRBJ2-7
TGTGCCAGCAGTTTAGCGGGAGGCAGGGACAATGAGCAGTTCTTC,CASSLAGGRDNEQFF,few,15,TRBV28,TRBD2,TRBJ2-1
TGTGCCAGCAGCTCCCCCGGACTAGGGGAGCAGTACTTC,CASSSPGLGEQYF,.,13,TRBV7-2,TRBD2,TRBJ2-7
TGCGCCAGCAGCTCTCGGACAGGGCCGGATGGCTACACCTTC,CASSSRTGPDGYTF,.,14,TRBV5-1,TRBD1,TRBJ1-2
TGTGCCACCAGCACCAGAACCGGGACAGAGATCTTC,CATSTRTGTEIF,.,12,TRBV15,TRBD1,TRBJ2-7
TGTGCCAGCAGCAGGATTGGGAATGAGCAGTTCTTC,CASSRIGNEQFF,.,12,TRBV7-6,.,TRBJ2-1
TGTGCCAGCAGTGGTGGGGCCTACGAGCAGTACTTC,CASSGGAYEQYF,many,12,TRBV27,.,TRBJ2-7